These 20 T cell receptor beta chains were all obtained from the same sample, sequenced in a study of OX40 agonist ivuxolimab in advanced cancers. Assay: immunoSEQ multiplex PCR; the TCRdb copy retains only in-frame clones and omits some. The table includes around 71,000 clones, more than 85% detected once. Sequencing used CD4+ or CD8+ T cells sorted from blood, obtained in a trial of the OX40 agonist ivuxolimab. The receptors shown here come from an adult with an advanced solid tumor such as melanoma, head and neck, liver or kidney cancer.

CDR3 nucleotides: TGTGCCAGCACGTCTACTAGGGGGGTCGGGGAGCTGTTTTTT. It yields the protein CASTSTRGVGELFF. The chain recombines TRBV11-1 with TRBJ2-2; D possibly matches TRBD1 or TRBD2 (6 bases each). Germline V gene data show CDR1 as SGHAT and CDR2 as FQDESV (reference sequence). Trimming took off 7 bases at V and 7 bases at J, with 16 bases between the two ends. The CDR3 contains 14 residues.

J is TRBJ2-3 and V is TRBV19, with unresolved D. Trimming shortened V by 5 bases and J by 0 bases, and 12 bases separated the two germline ends. Germline lookup yields CDR1 LNHDA and CDR2 SQIVND (reference sequence). This CDR3 is built from 15 residues. The CDR3 reads CASSGARSSTDTQYF. CDR3 coding DNA: TGTGCCAGTAGTGGAGCACGGAGTAGCACAGATACGCAGTATTTT.

The CDR3 region is CASSSRAGAGEQYF. As DNA, the CDR3 is TGTGCCAGCAGCTCCAGGGCGGGAGCGGGCGAGCAGTACTTC. The chain combines TRBV5-4 with TRBJ2-7; 7 positions agree with TRBD2. Germline CDR1 reads SGHNT; CDR2 reads YYREEE (reference sequence). CDR3 length: 14 residues. V shed 3 bases and J 6 bases; nucleotides not matched to a gene: 9.

The chain uses TRBV7-3 and TRBJ1-1; TRBD1 agrees at 7 bases. The CDR3 consists of 12 residues. After removal of 1 base from V and 12 bases from J, the junction contained 5 bases not matched to a gene. Germline V gene sequence: CDR1 SGHTA, CDR2 FQGTGA. The CDR3 coding sequence is TGTGCCAGCAGCTTAAGGGGGACAGAGCCTTTCTTT. It yields the protein CASSLRGTEPFF. Together with reference TRBV7-3 and TRBJ1-1, the CDR3 gives the full variable domain: GAGVSQTPSNKVTEKGKYVELRCDPISGHTALYWYRQSLGQGPEFLIYFQGTGAADDSGLPNDRFFAVRPEGSVSTLKIQRTERGDSAVYLCASSLRGTEPFFGQGTRLTVV.

The rearrangement uses TRBV4-3 and TRBJ2-2; the match to TRBD1 covers 7 bases. The germline V gene has CDR1 LGHNA and CDR2 YSLEER. This CDR3 comprises 16 residues. V lost 3 bases, J lost 3 bases, and 7 bases stayed unmatched. Here the CDR3 DNA reads TGCGCCAGCAGCCAGGACAACAGGGGTTACACCGGGGAGCTGTTTTTT. It encodes CASSQDNRGYTGELFF.

This chain connects TRBV7-2 to TRBJ2-2; D gene unclear. Trimming pared 4 bases from V and 5 bases from J, leaving 8 bases between. Germline V gene sequence: CDR1 SGHTA, CDR2 FQGNSA. This CDR3 is built from 13 residues. CDR3 residues: CASSSGLTGELFF. CDR3 in DNA: TGTGCCAGCAGCTCGGGCTTGACCGGGGAGCTGTTTTTT.

This chain uses TRBV18 with TRBJ2-7; maybe TRBD2 (6 bases). The V gene lost 1 base and the J gene lost 6 bases, with 19 bases spanning the gap. CDR1 and CDR2 (germline): KGHSH, LQKENI. This CDR3 has 16 residues. The CDR3 here is CASSPLGTSNGVEQYF. In DNA, the CDR3 is TGTGCCAGCTCACCACTCGGGACTTCCAACGGGGTCGAGCAGTACTTC.

The gene calls are TRBV6-1 and TRBJ2-7; D is ambiguous. Germline CDR1 MNHNS, CDR2 SASEGT. The V and J ends lost 4 bases and 4 bases respectively, with 5 bases between them. This CDR3 is 11 amino acids long. CDR3 sequence: CASSGRYEQYF. The CDR3 DNA reads as TGTGCCAGCAGTGGAAGGTACGAGCAGTACTTC.

V is TRBV11-2 and J is TRBJ2-6; TRBD1 is a possible D gene (5 bases). Trimming took off 1 base at V and 2 bases at J, with 6 bases between the two ends. This CDR3 has 15 residues. Germline V gene lookup returns CDR1 SGHAT and CDR2 FQNNGV. CDR3 sequence (DNA): TGTGCCAGCAGCTTAGGCAGGGCTGGGGCCAACGTCCTGACTTTC. As protein: CASSLGRAGANVLTF.

V and J are TRBV30 and TRBJ1-2; D is ambiguous. The ends were cut back, 0 bases at V and 4 bases at J, with 9 bases in the middle. CDR3 size: 13 residues. Per the germline V gene, CDR1 is GTSNPN and CDR2 is SVGIG (reference sequence). The CDR3 loop reads CAWSVGQAYGYTF. For the CDR3, the DNA is TGTGCCTGGAGTGTTGGGCAGGCCTATGGCTACACCTTC. Drawing the rest from reference TRBV30 and TRBJ1-2, the complete variable domain is SQTIHQWPATLVQPVGSPLSLECTVEGTSNPNLYWYRQAAGRGLQLLFYSVGIGQISSEVPQNLSASRPQDRQFILSSKKLLLSDSGFYLCAWSVGQAYGYTFGSGTRLTVV.

The gene calls are TRBV9 and TRBJ2-3, with 11 bases lining up with TRBD1. Trimming removed 3 bases from V and 4 bases from J; junction bases left unmatched: 4. Per germline, CDR1 SGDLS and CDR2 YYNGEE. The CDR3 is made up of 15 amino acids. CDR3 loop: CASSADRGRADTQYF. As DNA, the CDR3 is TGTGCCAGCAGCGCGGACAGGGGGCGCGCAGATACGCAGTATTTT.

The chain links TRBV27 to TRBJ2-5; TRBD2 matches at 9 bases. From germline, CDR1 is MNHEY and CDR2 SMNVEV (reference sequence). The CDR3 sequence is 16 residues long. Losses at the gene ends were 4 bases for V and 5 bases for J; bases not matched to a gene: 11. The CDR3 sequence: CASSSSLTSGRETQYF. CDR3 coding DNA: TGTGCCAGCAGTTCCTCCCTGACTAGCGGAAGGGAGACCCAGTACTTC.

The chain has TRBV7-2 and TRBJ1-1, with 9 bases aligning to TRBD1. The CDR3 loop spans 15 amino acids. Germline V gives CDR1 SGHTA, CDR2 FQGNSA. Trimming took 5 bases from V and 5 from J; bases not matched to a gene: 9. This chain's CDR3 is CASSPSRDRDTEAFF. CDR3 nucleotide sequence: TGTGCCAGCAGCCCCTCCCGGGACAGGGATACTGAAGCTTTCTTT. Full variable domain (missing parts from reference TRBV7-2 and TRBJ1-1): GAGVSQSPSNKVTEKGKDVELRCDPISGHTALYWYRQSLGQGLEFLIYFQGNSAPDKSGLPSDRFSAERTGGSVSTLTIQRTQQEDSAVYLCASSPSRDRDTEAFFGQGTRLTVV.

V usage is TRBV7-3 and J usage is TRBJ2-1; 7 positions match TRBD1. This CDR3 spans 12 amino acids. Germline CDR1 is SGHTA and CDR2 is FQGTGA. Trimming took 5 bases from V and 15 from J; bases not matched to a gene: 10. This CDR3 is CASSLADRALFF. The CDR3 coding sequence is TGTGCCAGCAGCCTGGCCGACAGGGCGCTGTTCTTC.

CDR3 region: CASNFEGTDTQYF. CDR3 DNA: TGTGCCAGCAACTTTGAGGGCACAGATACGCAGTATTTT. The V and J genes are TRBV28 and TRBJ2-3; D uncertain. There are 13 residues in the CDR3. The V gene lost 7 bases and the J gene lost 1 base, with 9 bases spanning the gap. Germline V gene lookup returns CDR1 MDHEN and CDR2 SYDVKM.

The chain joins TRBV25-1 to TRBJ2-1, with D perhaps being TRBD1 or TRBD2 (5 bases each). This CDR3 has 15 amino acids. Germline CDR1 and CDR2: MGHDK and SYGVNS. Trimming pared 4 bases from V and 8 bases from J, leaving 18 bases between. The CDR3 bases are TGTGCCAGCAGTGTTCCCGGGACGGTAGAGGATGAGCAGTTCTTC. Its translation is CASSVPGTVEDEQFF.

The rearrangement uses TRBV9 and TRBJ2-3; possible D gene TRBD2, 5 bases. V was cut by 2 bases and J by 0 bases, with 10 bases left in between. CDR1 is SGDLS and CDR2 is YYNGEE in the germline V gene. The CDR3 has 15 residues. Here the CDR3 reads CASSVSWTSTDTQYF. CDR3 DNA sequence: TGTGCCAGCAGCGTCAGCTGGACTAGCACAGATACGCAGTATTTT.

The V gene is TRBV11-2, the J gene TRBJ2-1; D is perhaps TRBD2 (6 bases). V shed 5 bases and J shed 1 base, with 15 bases lying between them. The CDR3 is made up of 16 amino acids. Germline assignment: CDR1 SGHAT and CDR2 FQNNGV. CDR3 nucleotides: TGTGCCAGCAGCCTAACTAGCACTGGATCCTACAATGAGCAGTTCTTC. Amino acids: CASSLTSTGSYNEQFF. Using reference TRBV11-2 and TRBJ2-1 for the parts outside the CDR3, the full variable domain is EAGVAQSPRYKIIEKRQSVAFWCNPISGHATLYWYQQILGQGPKLLIQFQNNGVVDDSQLPKDRFSAERLKGVDSTLKIQPAKLEDSAVYLCASSLTSTGSYNEQFFGPGTRLTVL.

The CDR3 DNA follows: TGTGCCAGCAGTGACGGGGCGACGGGTGAAAAACTGTTTTTT. Its translation is CASSDGATGEKLFF. The chain combines TRBV6-5 with TRBJ1-4; possibly TRBD1 for D (5 bases). This CDR3 is 14 amino acids long. Per the germline V gene, CDR1 is MNHEY and CDR2 is SVGAGI. The germline V and J ends were trimmed by 5 bases and 7 bases, with 14 bases remaining between them.

The chain employs TRBV6-6 and TRBJ1-1; tentative D call: TRBD1 (6 bases). The CDR3 loop spans 13 amino acids. V lost 2 bases to trimming and J lost 5 bases, with 9 bases between them. CDR1 is MNHNY and CDR2 is SVGAGI in the germline V gene (reference sequence). The CDR3 loop reads CASSYHQGTEAFF. In DNA form, the CDR3 reads TGTGCCAGCAGTTACCATCAGGGGACTGAAGCTTTCTTT.